This entry features one T cell receptor beta chain sequence. Germline assignment: CDR1 MDHEN and CDR2 SYDVKM. J gave up 5 bases and V 7 bases, and 7 bases lay outside the gene matches. CDR3 length: 13 amino acids. The record originates from a study of blood T cell repertoires in COVID-19. The data were produced by immunoSEQ multiplex PCR, yet TCRdb's version contains in-frame clones alone and is incomplete. This table holds some 180,000 clones, 75% to 90% found once. The clonotype was recovered from a man aged 35 to 55 who had recovered from COVID-19. The specimen sequenced was PBMCs or T cells enriched from blood (not recorded which). The chain links TRBV28 to TRBJ1-2; 7 nucleotides agree with TRBD1. CDR3 bases: TGTGCCAGCACCGGAGGGACAGAATATGGCTACACCTTC. Translated: CASTGGTEYGYTF.